These T cell receptor beta chains were read from a single sample in a study of shared clonotypes between healthy human individuals. The repertoire was sequenced with immunoSEQ multiplex PCR; TCRdb's copy has only in-frame clones and lacks some. The profile shows around 440,000 clones, roughly three quarters of them singletons. The sequenced sample was PBMCs. The receptors shown here come from a woman between 40 and 55 years old in good health. Some clones in this sample may be carry-over from other donors' samples. Each CDR3 is given with its conserved first and last residue. Fields, in order: D gene, V gene, clone size, J gene, CDR3 protein, CDR3 DNA. The D gene is left open where the match is weak. Expanded clones are given a class, and other clones once, few, many or no size at all.

D gene: .; V gene: TRBV5-1; clone size: .; J gene: TRBJ2-7; CDR3 protein: CASSLGRAVSSYEQYF; CDR3 DNA: TGCGCCAGCAGCTTGGGTCGGGCGGTAAGCTCCTACGAGCAGTACTTC
D gene: TRBD1; V gene: TRBV15; clone size: .; J gene: TRBJ2-3; CDR3 protein: CATRQGGLADTQYF; CDR3 DNA: TGTGCCACCAGACAGGGGGGTTTGGCAGATACGCAGTATTTT
D gene: .; V gene: TRBV7-2; clone size: .; J gene: TRBJ2-2; CDR3 protein: CASSLMSGTTGELFF; CDR3 DNA: TGTGCCAGCAGCTTAATGTCCGGGACCACCGGGGAGCTGTTTTTT
D gene: TRBD2; V gene: TRBV18; clone size: .; J gene: TRBJ2-7; CDR3 protein: CASSLLGGRPSYEQYF; CDR3 DNA: TGTGCCAGCTCACTCCTCGGCGGGAGGCCCTCCTACGAGCAGTACTTC
D gene: .; V gene: TRBV5-1; clone size: .; J gene: TRBJ1-3; CDR3 protein: CASSLAGYGNTIYF; CDR3 DNA: TGCGCCAGCAGCTTGGCTGGGTACGGAAACACCATATATTTT
D gene: TRBD2; V gene: TRBV30; clone size: .; J gene: TRBJ2-5; CDR3 protein: CAWRGFGSGKETQYF; CDR3 DNA: TGTGCCTGGAGGGGGTTTGGTAGCGGGAAAGAGACCCAGTACTTC
D gene: TRBD1; V gene: TRBV11-2; clone size: .; J gene: TRBJ1-2; CDR3 protein: CASREFGRQGRTYGYTF; CDR3 DNA: TGTGCCAGCAGAGAATTTGGGAGACAGGGAAGGACCTATGGCTACACCTTC
D gene: .; V gene: TRBV18; clone size: many; J gene: TRBJ1-3; CDR3 protein: CASSPLDSRNTIYF; CDR3 DNA: TGTGCCAGCTCACCACTAGACAGCAGAAACACCATATATTTT
D gene: TRBD2; V gene: TRBV5-1; clone size: .; J gene: TRBJ2-3; CDR3 protein: CASSPRLAGGPGSTDTQYF; CDR3 DNA: TGCGCCAGCAGCCCCAGACTAGCGGGAGGGCCCGGTAGCACAGATACGCAGTATTTT
D gene: TRBD1; V gene: TRBV7-9; clone size: once; J gene: TRBJ2-2; CDR3 protein: CASSLGQGNTGELFF; CDR3 DNA: TGTGCCAGCAGCCTTGGACAGGGGAACACCGGGGAGCTGTTTTTT
D gene: .; V gene: TRBV5-4; clone size: .; J gene: TRBJ2-7; CDR3 protein: CASSTRDFTDEQYF; CDR3 DNA: TGTGCCAGCAGCACTCGGGACTTTACGGATGAGCAGTACTTC
D gene: .; V gene: TRBV20-1; clone size: .; J gene: TRBJ2-1; CDR3 protein: CSARGDREQFF; CDR3 DNA: TGCAGTGCTAGAGGGGATCGGGAGCAGTTCTTC
D gene: .; V gene: TRBV7-9; clone size: many; J gene: TRBJ1-1; CDR3 protein: CASIRQPHTEAFF; CDR3 DNA: TGTGCCAGCATCCGACAGCCTCACACTGAAGCTTTCTTT
D gene: .; V gene: TRBV5-1; clone size: .; J gene: TRBJ1-2; CDR3 protein: CASSSGGQGPNYGYTF; CDR3 DNA: TGCGCCAGCAGCTCGGGGGGCCAAGGGCCCAACTATGGCTACACCTTC
D gene: TRBD2; V gene: TRBV7-9; clone size: .; J gene: TRBJ2-1; CDR3 protein: CASTFGGGYNEQFF; CDR3 DNA: TGTGCCAGCACCTTTGGCGGGGGGTACAATGAGCAGTTCTTC
D gene: .; V gene: TRBV11-2; clone size: .; J gene: TRBJ2-6; CDR3 protein: CASSFPSGANVLTF; CDR3 DNA: TGTGCCAGCAGCTTTCCCTCTGGGGCCAACGTCCTGACTTTC
D gene: .; V gene: TRBV6-4; clone size: .; J gene: TRBJ2-7; CDR3 protein: CASSSQGYEQYF; CDR3 DNA: TGTGCCAGCAGTTCGCAGGGGTACGAGCAGTACTTC
D gene: .; V gene: TRBV2; clone size: few; J gene: TRBJ2-5; CDR3 protein: CASSSEGPETQYF; CDR3 DNA: TGTGCCAGCAGTTCCGAAGGACCAGAGACCCAGTACTTC
D gene: .; V gene: TRBV27; clone size: .; J gene: TRBJ1-1; CDR3 protein: CASSLSARSGEAFF; CDR3 DNA: TGTGCCAGCAGTTTATCGGCCCGATCGGGTGAAGCTTTCTTT
D gene: TRBD2; V gene: TRBV19; clone size: .; J gene: TRBJ2-7; CDR3 protein: CASSMTSVSHEQYF; CDR3 DNA: TGTGCCAGTAGTATGACTAGCGTCTCCCACGAGCAGTACTTC
D gene: TRBD2; V gene: TRBV9; clone size: once; J gene: TRBJ2-7; CDR3 protein: CASTPFIAGHSYEQYF; CDR3 DNA: TGTGCCAGCACGCCCTTTATAGCGGGACACTCCTACGAGCAGTACTTC
D gene: .; V gene: TRBV5-6; clone size: .; J gene: TRBJ1-3; CDR3 protein: CASSLAGAEHSGNTIYF; CDR3 DNA: TGTGCCAGCAGCTTGGCAGGGGCGGAACACTCTGGAAACACCATATATTTT
D gene: .; V gene: TRBV5-1; clone size: .; J gene: TRBJ2-7; CDR3 protein: CASSLDFSYEQYF; CDR3 DNA: TGCGCCAGCAGCTTGGACTTTTCCTACGAGCAGTACTTC
D gene: .; V gene: TRBV7-3; clone size: .; J gene: TRBJ2-3; CDR3 protein: CASSLWGTDTQYF; CDR3 DNA: TGTGCCAGCAGCTTATGGGGCACAGATACGCAGTATTTT
D gene: .; V gene: TRBV5-1; clone size: .; J gene: TRBJ1-3; CDR3 protein: CASSPEGGLGNTIYF; CDR3 DNA: TGCGCCAGCAGCCCGGAAGGGGGGCTGGGAAACACCATATATTTT
D gene: .; V gene: TRBV19; clone size: .; J gene: TRBJ2-1; CDR3 protein: CASSKGRSNEQFF; CDR3 DNA: TGTGCCAGTAGTAAGGGTCGATCAAATGAGCAGTTCTTC
D gene: .; V gene: TRBV15; clone size: .; J gene: TRBJ2-7; CDR3 protein: CATSRDGDWGAEPHRYEQYF; CDR3 DNA: TGTGCCACCAGCAGAGACGGGGATTGGGGAGCGGAACCACATCGGTACGAGCAGTACTTC
D gene: .; V gene: TRBV7-9; clone size: .; J gene: TRBJ2-1; CDR3 protein: CASSPYNEQFF; CDR3 DNA: TGTGCCAGCAGCCCTTACAATGAGCAGTTCTTC
D gene: .; V gene: TRBV28; clone size: .; J gene: TRBJ1-4; CDR3 protein: CASSGIGEGANEKLFF; CDR3 DNA: TGTGCCAGCAGTGGGATCGGGGAAGGGGCTAATGAAAAACTGTTTTTT
D gene: .; V gene: TRBV6-4; clone size: once; J gene: TRBJ2-3; CDR3 protein: CASSESGTDTQYF; CDR3 DNA: TGTGCCAGCAGTGAATCCGGCACAGATACGCAGTATTTT
D gene: TRBD2; V gene: TRBV27; clone size: .; J gene: TRBJ2-7; CDR3 protein: CASSLGGRAYEQYF; CDR3 DNA: TGTGCCAGCAGTTTAGGCGGGAGGGCCTACGAGCAGTACTTC
D gene: TRBD2; V gene: TRBV6-5; clone size: .; J gene: TRBJ2-3; CDR3 protein: CASSYLAGTDTQYF; CDR3 DNA: TGTGCCAGCAGTTACCTAGCGGGAACAGATACGCAGTATTTT
D gene: .; V gene: TRBV11-2; clone size: .; J gene: TRBJ1-2; CDR3 protein: CASSLGVRTHDGYTF; CDR3 DNA: TGTGCCAGCAGCTTAGGGGTTAGGACCCACGATGGCTACACCTTC
D gene: .; V gene: TRBV18; clone size: .; J gene: TRBJ2-3; CDR3 protein: CASSPPTEGTDTQYF; CDR3 DNA: TGTGCCAGCTCACCACCAACCGAGGGCACAGATACGCAGTATTTT
D gene: TRBD1; V gene: TRBV28; clone size: .; J gene: TRBJ2-7; CDR3 protein: CASRGQGADEQYF; CDR3 DNA: TGTGCCAGCCGGGGACAGGGGGCTGACGAGCAGTACTTC
D gene: .; V gene: TRBV14; clone size: few; J gene: TRBJ2-5; CDR3 protein: CASSHGARGTQYF; CDR3 DNA: TGTGCCAGCAGCCACGGGGCGCGGGGGACCCAGTACTTC
D gene: .; V gene: TRBV5-1; clone size: .; J gene: TRBJ1-4; CDR3 protein: CASSLDPGEGEKLFF; CDR3 DNA: TGCGCCAGCAGCTTGGACCCGGGGGAAGGAGAAAAACTGTTTTTT
D gene: .; V gene: TRBV15; clone size: .; J gene: TRBJ1-2; CDR3 protein: CATSAGWCGKTYGYTF; CDR3 DNA: TGTGCCACCAGCGCTGGGTGGTGTGGAAAGACCTATGGCTACACCTTC
D gene: .; V gene: TRBV28; clone size: .; J gene: TRBJ1-1; CDR3 protein: CASSPMAITEAFF; CDR3 DNA: TGTGCCAGCAGCCCGATGGCCATCACTGAAGCTTTCTTT
D gene: .; V gene: TRBV7-9; clone size: .; J gene: TRBJ1-3; CDR3 protein: CASSLIVLPSGNTIYF; CDR3 DNA: TGTGCCAGCAGCTTAATCGTACTCCCGTCTGGAAACACCATATATTTT
D gene: .; V gene: TRBV20-1; clone size: few; J gene: TRBJ2-3; CDR3 protein: CSARRGDTQYF; CDR3 DNA: TGCAGTGCTAGGCGAGGAGATACGCAGTATTTT
D gene: .; V gene: TRBV5-1; clone size: many; J gene: TRBJ2-7; CDR3 protein: CASSLAQGYEQYF; CDR3 DNA: TGCGCCAGCAGCTTGGCGCAGGGCTACGAGCAGTACTTC
D gene: TRBD1; V gene: TRBV28; clone size: .; J gene: TRBJ1-2; CDR3 protein: CASSLGDRGDGYTF; CDR3 DNA: TGTGCCAGCAGTTTAGGGGACAGGGGAGATGGCTACACCTTC
D gene: TRBD1; V gene: TRBV10-1; clone size: .; J gene: TRBJ1-2; CDR3 protein: CASSQGQNYGYTF; CDR3 DNA: TGCGCCAGCAGCCAGGGACAGAACTATGGCTACACCTTC
D gene: .; V gene: TRBV5-1; clone size: .; J gene: TRBJ2-7; CDR3 protein: CASSLGSGSSYEQYF; CDR3 DNA: TGCGCCAGCAGCTTGGGGTCGGGGTCCTCCTACGAGCAGTACTTC
D gene: .; V gene: TRBV7-9; clone size: few; J gene: TRBJ1-1; CDR3 protein: CASTLMGREAFF; CDR3 DNA: TGTGCCAGCACGCTGATGGGTCGAGAAGCTTTCTTT
D gene: TRBD2; V gene: TRBV28; clone size: .; J gene: TRBJ2-7; CDR3 protein: CASSLSAGTSEDYEQYF; CDR3 DNA: TGTGCCAGCAGTTTATCGGCTGGGACTAGCGAGGACTACGAGCAGTACTTC
D gene: TRBD2; V gene: TRBV5-5; clone size: many; J gene: TRBJ2-2; CDR3 protein: CASSLELAGVFGELFF; CDR3 DNA: TGTGCCAGCAGCTTGGAACTAGCGGGAGTATTTGGGGAGCTGTTTTTT
D gene: TRBD2; V gene: TRBV7-3; clone size: .; J gene: TRBJ2-3; CDR3 protein: CASSRSGRASDTQYF; CDR3 DNA: TGTGCCAGCAGCCGAAGCGGGAGGGCGTCAGATACGCAGTATTTT
D gene: TRBD2; V gene: TRBV27; clone size: .; J gene: TRBJ2-2; CDR3 protein: CASSSGGPTRELFF; CDR3 DNA: TGTGCCAGCAGTTCGGGAGGGCCGACCCGGGAGCTGTTTTTT
D gene: TRBD2; V gene: TRBV28; clone size: .; J gene: TRBJ2-7; CDR3 protein: CASSLIKREGQYF; CDR3 DNA: TGTGCCAGCAGTTTAATAAAAAGGGAGGGGCAGTACTTC
D gene: TRBD2; V gene: TRBV28; clone size: .; J gene: TRBJ2-7; CDR3 protein: CASRSLAGGVYEQYF; CDR3 DNA: TGTGCCAGCAGATCACTAGCGGGAGGAGTCTACGAGCAGTACTTC
D gene: .; V gene: TRBV2; clone size: few; J gene: TRBJ1-5; CDR3 protein: CASSEGQSQPQHF; CDR3 DNA: TGTGCCAGCAGTGAGGGGCAGTCGCAGCCCCAGCATTTT
D gene: TRBD1; V gene: TRBV2; clone size: .; J gene: TRBJ1-2; CDR3 protein: CASSRDRNYGYTF; CDR3 DNA: TGTGCCAGCAGTCGGGACAGGAACTATGGCTACACCTTC
D gene: TRBD2; V gene: TRBV5-5; clone size: .; J gene: TRBJ2-7; CDR3 protein: CASSKTSGLSYEQYF; CDR3 DNA: TGTGCCAGCAGCAAGACTAGCGGGCTCTCCTACGAGCAGTACTTC
D gene: TRBD2; V gene: TRBV11-2; clone size: .; J gene: TRBJ2-7; CDR3 protein: CASSRTSGSGSEQYF; CDR3 DNA: TGTGCCAGCAGCCGGACTAGCGGGTCTGGATCGGAGCAGTACTTC